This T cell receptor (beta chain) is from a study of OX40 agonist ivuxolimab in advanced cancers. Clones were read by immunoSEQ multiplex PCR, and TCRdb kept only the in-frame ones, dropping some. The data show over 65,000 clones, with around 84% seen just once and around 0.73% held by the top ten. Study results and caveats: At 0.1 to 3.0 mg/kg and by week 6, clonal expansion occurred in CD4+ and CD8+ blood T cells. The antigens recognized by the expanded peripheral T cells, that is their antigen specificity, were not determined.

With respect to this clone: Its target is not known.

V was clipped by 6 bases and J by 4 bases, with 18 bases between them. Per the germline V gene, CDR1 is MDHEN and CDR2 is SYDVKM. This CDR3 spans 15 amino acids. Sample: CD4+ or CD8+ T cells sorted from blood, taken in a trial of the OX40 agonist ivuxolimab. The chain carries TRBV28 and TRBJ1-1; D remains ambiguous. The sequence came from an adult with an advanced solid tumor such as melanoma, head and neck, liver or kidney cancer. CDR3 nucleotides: TGTGCCAGCAGCCTGGACGGACTGAGGAGCACTGAAGCTTTCTTT. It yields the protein CASSLDGLRSTEAFF.